This record concerns one T cell receptor (beta chain) sequence. As yet, its antigen is unknown. Via MiXCR, TCRdb re-called the 5' RACE reads, giving one row per CDR3 protein. Of roughly 450,000 distinct CDR3 sequences in the sample, 18% were seen once. The germline CDR1 and CDR2 sequences are DFQATT and SNEGSKA (reference sequence). The V end lost 8 bases, the J end lost 7 bases, and 8 bases lay between the germline ends. The CDR3 sequence is 9 residues long. The sample belongs to a study of T-cell memory formation after mild COVID-19. Overall study context: The TCR clusters were mostly specific to one donor.

Findings and caveats of the study: What remained unconfirmed was the SARS-CoV-2 specificity of second-wave clones peaking on day 37.

Sequencing input: PBMCs or a T cell subset sorted from them (not recorded which). This rearrangement joins TRBV20-1 to TRBJ1-2; D is unresolved. This clonotype was sampled from an adult woman who had mild COVID-19 (a few samples of this study predate the infection). Cell type and time point are not known. DNA of the CDR3: TGCAGTATAGGCTTTGGCTACACCTTC. Its translation is CSIGFGYTF.